Reported below is one TCR beta chain. V trimming: 0 bases; J trimming: 9 bases; junction bases outside the gene matches: 8. This CDR3 is built from 15 residues. Germline V gives CDR1 SGHRS, CDR2 YFSETQ. The data belong to a study of cytomegalovirus exposure and HLA in healthy donors. Both 60 Vbeta primers and 13 Jbeta primers went into the PCR. Clones were sequenced by immunoSEQ multiplex PCR, and TCRdb holds only the in-frame ones, with some missing. The sample shows 35,000 to 45,000 clones, roughly 63% of them seen only once. The source is a man aged 55 to 70 in good health and CMV-seropositive. V and J are TRBV5-1 and TRBJ2-1, with 8 positions matching TRBD2. Material: PBMCs. The CDR3 sequence: CASSLVPGGNGEQFF. The DNA of the CDR3 is TGCGCCAGCAGCTTGGTTCCGGGAGGGAACGGTGAGCAGTTCTTC.